This T cell receptor beta chain was identified during a study of pediatric ulcerative colitis. This was a survey-level run. Sequencing depth was up to 500,000 reads per sample. Profiled with immunoSEQ multiplex PCR; TCRdb holds only in-frame clones, not every one. The sample includes over 35,000 clones, roughly 83% of them seen just once. Details on this clone: The antigen is undetermined.

General study results and limits: A couple of rectal clonotypes were found only in ulcerative colitis patients, all of them.

This CDR3 contains 14 residues. Germline loops: CDR1 SNHLY, CDR2 FYNNEI. The V end was cut by 7 bases, the J end by 4 bases, with 13 bases between. Sequencing was done on a sample of blood. The chain employs TRBV2 and TRBJ2-2; D is possibly TRBD1 or TRBD2 (6 bases each). The TCR originated in a girl aged 5 to 17 with moderate ulcerative colitis. CDR3 sequence: CASTGGAITGELFF. The DNA for the CDR3 is TGTGCCAGCACCGGGGGCGCGATCACCGGGGAGCTGTTTTTT.